Listed here is a single T cell receptor beta chain. Its antigen is unknown. Base quality data are lacking; no much larger clone is found one base away. The entry originates in a study of Graves' ophthalmopathy and Graves' hyperthyroidism (dated by TCRdb to the late 2010s). The study in broad terms: Peripheral blood was collected at initial diagnosis, before any treatment. In several hyperthyroidism patients, the T-cell repertoires found in thyroid tissue were compared with those found in blood. A discovery set of 100 patients (approximately 45 ophthalmopathy, just over 55 stable hyperthyroidism) was enrolled to explore V-J signatures distinguishing ophthalmopathy from hyperthyroidism. In total, approximately 130 blood samples were TCR-sequenced: 40 to 45 ophthalmopathy, under 80 hyperthyroidism and some 17 hyperthyroidism-to-ophthalmopathy patients. For independent validation, a separate cohort was made up of some 18 hyperthyroidism patients plus 17 patients who later progressed from hyperthyroidism to ophthalmopathy. The study used signatures of the TCR beta repertoire to tell Graves' ophthalmopathy apart from Graves' hyperthyroidism and to predict which patients would progress to ophthalmopathy. After sampling, hyperthyroidism patients received methimazole starting at 30 mg daily, and ophthalmopathy patients received high-dose intravenous methylprednisolone. Summary of the overall study and its limitations: In cross-validation, the 13-signature model distinguished ophthalmopathy from stable hyperthyroidism with less than 90% sensitivity and approximately 81% specificity, while in the test set the corresponding values were approximately 80% and 75%. Among expanded thyroid clonotypes with frequency above 0.001, most also showed up in blood, which suggests that blood repertoires may reflect the thyroid immune response. In validation, the model predicted ophthalmopathy progression with more than 70% sensitivity and less than 80% specificity; approximately 12 predicted patients were CT-confirmed with GO in a median of around 6 months. Sample size was not predetermined statistically, and investigators were not blinded to group allocation.

Patients with ophthalmopathy had moderately to severely active disease, with a Clinical Activity Score of 3 or more, a NOSPECS grade of 4 or more, and a disease duration of less than 3 months. Patients with other autoimmune diseases, uncontrolled infections, pregnancy or lactation were excluded. Clinical symptoms, serum thyroxine, TRAb, thyroid ultrasound and orbital computed tomography formed the basis of the diagnosis. Ficoll-Paque density gradient centrifugation was used to isolate PBMCs from under 11 ml of fresh peripheral blood. Total RNA was extracted with Trizol reagent and quality-checked on an Agilent 2100 Bioanalyzer. Including cysteine and phenylalanine, the CDR3 has 15 amino acids. Of the read, only the CDR3 DNA is kept; its 45 bases are in frame from base 1. Ends trimmed: V by 0 bases, J by 2 bases; bases unmatched to a gene: 5. Via the germline V gene (reference sequence), CDR1 is DFQATT and CDR2 SNEGSKA.

TCR beta CDR3 regions were amplified from RNA transcripts for repertoire sequencing. HTBI primers and the Qiagen OneStep RT-PCR kit were used in a first-round RT-PCR, which was followed by a second-round multiplex PCR, size selection and purification. Libraries were sequenced on an Illumina HiSeq2000 using paired-end 100 bp reads. The source study handled its data this way. SOAPnuke was used to process the reads, removing any read that contained adapters or uncalled bases, had a mean Phred below 15, or lacked an exact match to the constant primer or identifier. High-quality paired reads were merged with COPE v1.2.5. Unique nucleotide sequences were defined as clonotypes and aligned to IMGT TRB V, D and J references using MiTCR v1.1. The analysis was limited to V-J combinations with a frequency above 0.0001, which together covered 99.2% of repertoires. A TCR clonal expansion and chaos score per V-J combination was defined as the ratio of F50 clonal expansion to chaos observed in the TCRdist matrix. Welch's t-statistics and random forest were used to narrow the features down to approximately twelve V-J combinations, which were then fed into a naive Bayes classifier. Thyroid-blood repertoire similarity was quantified with the Morisita-Horn index. TCRdb ran its own pipeline on the public reads, namely fastp trimming at Q25 and MiXCR clone calling, and kept in-frame beta chains. Merged by CDR3 protein, the rows form single entries marked with the most common genes and DNA. The V and J calls and clone size are TCRdb's, not the authors'. Within this sample are roughly 700,000 distinct CDR3 sequences, with about 44% of them counted one time only. The ten largest clones represent approximately 46% of the sample.

This receptor was taken from an adult man with Graves' ophthalmopathy. Sample: peripheral blood. The sequence links TRBV20-1 to TRBJ2-7; TRBD1 agrees with 9 junctional bases. The nucleotides read TGCAGTGCTAGAGATAGGACAGGGGTTACCTACGAGCAGTACTTC. This is translated as CSARDRTGVTYEQYF.